A single sample gave rise to the 9 T cell receptor beta chains below, sequenced in a study of blood T cells in healthy people across ages. Together with a sample-barcoded 5' primer, a J-beta primer mix was included in a second PCR lasting about 6 to 11 cycles. TCRdb ran MiXCR on the 5' RACE reads and lists one entry per CDR3 protein. The data show 1 million to 1.2 million distinct CDR3 sequences, more than 30% seen once. Sequencing input: blood. These receptors were taken from a young man in good health.

The gene calls are TRBV11-2 and TRBJ1-1, with 9 bases lining up with TRBD1. This CDR3 has 13 amino acids. From germline, CDR1 is SGHAT and CDR2 FQNNGV. J gave up 6 bases and V 4 bases, and 3 bases lay outside the gene matches. As DNA, the CDR3 is TGTGCCAGCAGCTCACAGGGGGCCTCTGAAGCTTTCTTT. Its translation is CASSSQGASEAFF. Combining the CDR3 with reference TRBV11-2 and TRBJ1-1 gives the whole variable domain EAGVAQSPRYKIIEKRQSVAFWCNPISGHATLYWYQQILGQGPKLLIQFQNNGVVDDSQLPKDRFSAERLKGVDSTLKIQPAKLEDSAVYLCASSSQGASEAFFGQGTRLTVV.

V is TRBV10-3 and J is TRBJ1-2, with 9 bases identical to TRBD1. This CDR3 spans 13 amino acids. V lost 4 bases to trimming and J lost 3 bases; unmatched junction nucleotides: 0. The germline V gene encodes CDR1 ENHRY and CDR2 SYGVKD. Written as DNA, the CDR3 is TGTGCCATCAGTGGACAGGGGGACTATGGCTACACCTTC. It encodes CAISGQGDYGYTF.

The chain combines TRBV2 with TRBJ2-2; no clear D. Germline assignment: CDR1 SNHLY and CDR2 FYNNEI. Trimming stripped 6 bases from V and 5 bases from J, with 13 bases between. The CDR3 spans 14 residues. Here the CDR3 DNA reads TGTGCCAGCAGAGAGACACGTAATACCGGGGAGCTGTTTTTT. Encoded protein: CASRETRNTGELFF.

The J gene is TRBJ2-3, the V gene TRBV12-3 or TRBV12-4; no clear D gene. The CDR3 length is 15 residues. Trimming pared 6 bases from V and 3 bases from J, leaving 16 bases between. In DNA, the CDR3 is TGTGCCAGCAGCCCAACGGGCCCCAGAACAGATACGCAGTATTTT. The encoded protein is CASSPTGPRTDTQYF.

J is TRBJ1-5 and V is TRBV9; TRBD1 aligns across 7 bases. CDR1 and CDR2 (germline): SGDLS, YYNGEE. J gave up 2 bases and V 3 bases, and 5 bases lay outside the gene matches. The CDR3 extends over 15 amino acids. In DNA, the CDR3 is TGTGCCAGCAGCGCCTCAGGACAGGGCAATCAGCCCCAGCATTTT. Protein sequence: CASSASGQGNQPQHF.

The rearrangement joins TRBV4-3 to TRBJ2-7; possible D gene TRBD1, 5 bases. The CDR3 has 18 residues. V was trimmed by 2 bases and J by 0 bases, leaving 20 bases between them. Germline loops: CDR1 LGHNA, CDR2 YSLEER. CDR3 loop: CASSQSPIGGADSYEQYF. For the CDR3, the DNA is TGCGCCAGCAGCCAATCTCCCATAGGTGGGGCCGACTCCTACGAGCAGTACTTC.

This clonotype turned up a few times. V usage is TRBV11-2 and J usage is TRBJ1-5; perhaps TRBD1 as D (6 bases). This CDR3 comprises 14 residues. The germline V and J ends were trimmed by 3 bases and 9 bases, with 15 bases remaining between them. Germline lookup yields CDR1 SGHAT and CDR2 FQNNGV. The CDR3 protein is CASSFSGAQGPQHF. CDR3 bases: TGTGCCAGCAGCTTCTCAGGGGCCCAGGGGCCCCAGCATTTT.

In its sample, this clonotype was seen a few times. The chain uses TRBV6-5 and TRBJ1-2, with no clear D. The CDR3 loop spans 14 amino acids. Between the trimmed V and J ends, which lost 0 bases and 5 bases, there was a span of 10 bases. Germline CDR1 and CDR2: MNHEY and SVGAGI. Here the CDR3 reads CASSYSLDYYGYTF. CDR3 coding DNA: TGTGCCAGCAGTTACTCCCTAGATTATTATGGCTACACCTTC.

Points on this clonotype: The junction departs from the called germline gene at one end, perhaps through a read error. This chain connects TRBV6-6 to TRBJ2-3; weak D call: TRBD2 (5 bases). The CDR3 spans 14 residues. CDR1 and CDR2 from the germline V gene are MNHNY and SVGAGI (reference sequence). Here the CDR3 reads CASGYGSSTDTQYF. CDR3 DNA sequence: TGTGCCAGCGGTTATGGGTCTAGCACCGATACACAGTATTTT.